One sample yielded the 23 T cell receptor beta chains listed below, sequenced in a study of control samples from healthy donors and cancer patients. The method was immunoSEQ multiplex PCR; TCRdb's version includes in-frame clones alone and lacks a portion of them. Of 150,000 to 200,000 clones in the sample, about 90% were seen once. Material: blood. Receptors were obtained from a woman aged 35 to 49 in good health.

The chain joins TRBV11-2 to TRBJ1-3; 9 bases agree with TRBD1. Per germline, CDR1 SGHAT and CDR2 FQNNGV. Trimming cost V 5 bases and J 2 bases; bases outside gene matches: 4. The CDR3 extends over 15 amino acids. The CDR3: CASSTRDRAGNTIYF. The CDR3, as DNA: TGTGCCAGCAGCACCCGGGACAGGGCTGGAAACACCATATATTTT. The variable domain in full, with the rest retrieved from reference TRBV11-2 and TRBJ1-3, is EAGVAQSPRYKIIEKRQSVAFWCNPISGHATLYWYQQILGQGPKLLIQFQNNGVVDDSQLPKDRFSAERLKGVDSTLKIQPAKLEDSAVYLCASSTRDRAGNTIYFGEGSWLTVV.

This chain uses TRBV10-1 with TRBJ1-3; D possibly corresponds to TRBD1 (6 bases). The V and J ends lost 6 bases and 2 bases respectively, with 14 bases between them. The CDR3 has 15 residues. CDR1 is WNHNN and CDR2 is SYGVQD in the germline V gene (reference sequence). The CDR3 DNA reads TGCGCCAGCAGACGAAACAGGGAACCTGGAAACACCATATATTTT. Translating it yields CASRRNREPGNTIYF.

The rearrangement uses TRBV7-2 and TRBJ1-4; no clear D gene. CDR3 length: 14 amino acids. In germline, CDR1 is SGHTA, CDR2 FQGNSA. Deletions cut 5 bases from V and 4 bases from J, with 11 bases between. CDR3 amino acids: CASSPIWINEKLFF. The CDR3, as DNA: TGTGCCAGCAGCCCGATATGGATTAATGAAAAACTGTTTTTT.

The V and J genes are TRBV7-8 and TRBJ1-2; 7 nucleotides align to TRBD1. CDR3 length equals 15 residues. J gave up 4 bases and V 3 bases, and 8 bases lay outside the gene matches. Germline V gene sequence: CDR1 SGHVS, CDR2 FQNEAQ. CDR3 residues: CASSFGSQGVYGYTF. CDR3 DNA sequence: TGTGCCAGCAGCTTCGGGTCTCAGGGGGTCTATGGCTACACCTTC.

This chain's CDR3 is CASSFVPGTDSNYGYTF. The CDR3 bases are TGTGCCAGCAGCTTTGTACCCGGGACAGATTCTAACTATGGCTACACCTTC. The rearrangement joins TRBV5-4 to TRBJ1-2, with 7 bases that match TRBD1. Germline values: CDR1 SGHNT, CDR2 YYREEE (reference sequence). J was trimmed by 0 bases and V by 2 bases; bases with no gene match: 10. The CDR3 covers 17 residues.

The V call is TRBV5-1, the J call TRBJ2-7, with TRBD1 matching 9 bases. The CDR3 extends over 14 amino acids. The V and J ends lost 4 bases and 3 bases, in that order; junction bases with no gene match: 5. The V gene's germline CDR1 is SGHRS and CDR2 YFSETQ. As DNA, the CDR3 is TGCGCCAGCAGCCCCGGGACAGGGTTCTACGAGCAGTACTTC. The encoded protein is CASSPGTGFYEQYF.

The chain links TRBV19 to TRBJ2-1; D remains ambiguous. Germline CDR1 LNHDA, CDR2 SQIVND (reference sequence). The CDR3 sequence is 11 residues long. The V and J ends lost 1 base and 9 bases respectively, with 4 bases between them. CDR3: CASSIGVEQFF. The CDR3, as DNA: TGTGCCAGTAGTATAGGGGTTGAGCAGTTCTTC.

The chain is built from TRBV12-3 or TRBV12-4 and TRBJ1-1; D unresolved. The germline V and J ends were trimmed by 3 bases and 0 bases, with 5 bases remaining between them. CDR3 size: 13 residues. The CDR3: CASSFGMNTEAFF. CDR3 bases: TGTGCCAGCAGTTTTGGGATGAACACTGAAGCTTTCTTT.

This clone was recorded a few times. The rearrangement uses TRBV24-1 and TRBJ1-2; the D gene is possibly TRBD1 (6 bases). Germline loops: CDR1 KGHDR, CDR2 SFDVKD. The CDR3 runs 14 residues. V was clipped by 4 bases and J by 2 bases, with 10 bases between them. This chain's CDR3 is CATSDPGTNYGYTF. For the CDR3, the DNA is TGTGCCACCAGTGACCCCGGGACAAACTATGGCTACACCTTC.

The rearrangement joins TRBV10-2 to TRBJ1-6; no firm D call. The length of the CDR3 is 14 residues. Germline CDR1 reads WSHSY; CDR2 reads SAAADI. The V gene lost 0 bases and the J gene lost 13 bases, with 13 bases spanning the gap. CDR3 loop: CASSESTQYNPLHF. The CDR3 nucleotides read TGCGCCAGCAGTGAGTCGACACAGTATAACCCCCTCCACTTT.

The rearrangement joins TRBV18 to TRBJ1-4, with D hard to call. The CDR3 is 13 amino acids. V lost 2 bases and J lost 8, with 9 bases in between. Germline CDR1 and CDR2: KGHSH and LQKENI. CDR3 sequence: CASSPVILEKLFF. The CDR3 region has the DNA TGTGCCAGCTCACCAGTCATCCTGGAAAAACTGTTTTTT.

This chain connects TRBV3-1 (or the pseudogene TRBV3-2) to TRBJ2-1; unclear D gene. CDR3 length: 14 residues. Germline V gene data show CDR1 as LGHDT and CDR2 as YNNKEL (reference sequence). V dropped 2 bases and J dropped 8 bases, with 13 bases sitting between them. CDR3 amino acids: CASSQSALGYEQFF. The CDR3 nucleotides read TGTGCCAGCAGCCAAAGTGCTCTCGGCTATGAGCAGTTCTTC.

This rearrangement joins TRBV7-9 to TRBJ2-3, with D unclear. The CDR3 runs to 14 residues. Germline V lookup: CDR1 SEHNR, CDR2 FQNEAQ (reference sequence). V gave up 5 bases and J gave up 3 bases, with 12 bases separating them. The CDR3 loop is CASSAASSTDTQYF. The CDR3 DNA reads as TGTGCCAGCAGCGCCGCGAGTTCGACAGATACGCAGTATTTT.

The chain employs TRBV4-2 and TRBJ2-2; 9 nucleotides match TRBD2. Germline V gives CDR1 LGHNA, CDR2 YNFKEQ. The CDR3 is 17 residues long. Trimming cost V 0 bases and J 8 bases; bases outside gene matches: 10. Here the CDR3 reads CASSQEEAGGGGGELFF. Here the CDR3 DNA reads TGTGCCAGCAGCCAAGAGGAGGCGGGAGGGGGCGGTGGGGAGCTGTTTTTT.

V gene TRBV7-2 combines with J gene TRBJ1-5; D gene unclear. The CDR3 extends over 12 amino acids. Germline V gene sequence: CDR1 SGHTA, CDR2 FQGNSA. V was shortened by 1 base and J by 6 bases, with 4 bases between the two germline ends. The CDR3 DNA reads TGTGCCAGCAGCTTAGAGAGTCAGCCCCAGCATTTT. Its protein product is CASSLESQPQHF.

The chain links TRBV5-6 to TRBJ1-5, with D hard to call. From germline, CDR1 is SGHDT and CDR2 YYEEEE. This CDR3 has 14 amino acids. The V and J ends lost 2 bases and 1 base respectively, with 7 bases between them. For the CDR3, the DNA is TGTGCCAGCAGCTTAAAAGGGAGCAATCAGCCCCAGCATTTT. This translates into CASSLKGSNQPQHF.

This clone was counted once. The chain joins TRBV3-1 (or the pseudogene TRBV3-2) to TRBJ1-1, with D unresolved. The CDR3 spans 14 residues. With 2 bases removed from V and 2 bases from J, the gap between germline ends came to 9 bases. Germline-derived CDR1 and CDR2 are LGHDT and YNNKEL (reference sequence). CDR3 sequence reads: CASSQRGHNTEAFF. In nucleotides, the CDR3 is TGTGCCAGCAGCCAACGAGGGCATAACACTGAAGCTTTCTTT.

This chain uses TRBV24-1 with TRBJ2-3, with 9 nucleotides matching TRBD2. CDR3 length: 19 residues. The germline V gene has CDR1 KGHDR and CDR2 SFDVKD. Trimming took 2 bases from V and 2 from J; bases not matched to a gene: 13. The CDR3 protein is CATSDSSFQRGVDTDTQYF. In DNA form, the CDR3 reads TGTGCCACCAGTGATTCTAGCTTTCAGCGGGGGGTTGACACAGATACGCAGTATTTT.

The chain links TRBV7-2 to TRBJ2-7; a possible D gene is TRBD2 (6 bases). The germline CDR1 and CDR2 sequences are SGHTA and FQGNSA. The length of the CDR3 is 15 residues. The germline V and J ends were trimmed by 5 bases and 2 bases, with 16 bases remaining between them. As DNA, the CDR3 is TGTGCCAGCAGCCATGTCCCCCCGGGGGCCTACGAGCAGTACTTC. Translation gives CASSHVPPGAYEQYF.

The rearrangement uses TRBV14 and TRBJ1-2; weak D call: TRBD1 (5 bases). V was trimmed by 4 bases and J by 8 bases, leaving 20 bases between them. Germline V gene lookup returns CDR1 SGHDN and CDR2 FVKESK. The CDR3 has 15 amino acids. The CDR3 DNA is TGTGCCAGCAGCCTTCAGGCGCAGGGTATGCGGGGCTACACCTTC. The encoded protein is CASSLQAQGMRGYTF.

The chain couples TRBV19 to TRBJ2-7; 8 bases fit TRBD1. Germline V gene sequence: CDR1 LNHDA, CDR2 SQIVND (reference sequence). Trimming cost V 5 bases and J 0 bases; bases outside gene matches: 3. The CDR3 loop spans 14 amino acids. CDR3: CASSRDRNSYEQYF. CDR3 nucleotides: TGTGCCAGTAGTCGGGACAGGAACTCCTACGAGCAGTACTTC.

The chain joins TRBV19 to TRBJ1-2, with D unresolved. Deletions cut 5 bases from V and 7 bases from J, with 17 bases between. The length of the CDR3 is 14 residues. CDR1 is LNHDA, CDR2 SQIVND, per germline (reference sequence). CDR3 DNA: TGTGCCAGTAGTCCCTACCCCCCCTTCTTTGGCTACACCTTC. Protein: CASSPYPPFFGYTF.

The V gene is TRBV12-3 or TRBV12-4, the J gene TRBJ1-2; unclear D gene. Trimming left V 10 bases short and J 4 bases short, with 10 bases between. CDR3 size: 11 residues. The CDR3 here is CATRSFYGYTF. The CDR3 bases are TGTGCCACCCGCTCTTTCTATGGCTACACCTTC.